This T cell receptor beta chain was profiled in a study of control samples from healthy donors and cancer patients (dated by TCRdb to the early 2020s). From the cysteine through the phenylalanine, the CDR3 covers 15 amino acids. CDR3 DNA only is kept here, 45 bases in frame from base 1. V is reduced by 5 bases and J by 2 bases, leaving a spacing of 15 bases between them. CDR1 and CDR2, per the germline V gene, are MNHEY and SVGEGT. Comment on this clone: Its target antigen remains unknown. Base qualities are missing; no much larger clone stands one base away.

The library was produced with the immunoSEQ multiplex PCR assay. TCRdb took this table from immuneACCESS and kept in-frame rearrangements with V and J called. Such tables lack part of the clones; where checked against another copy, unresolved V genes explain under half of the gap, and the rest is unexplained. The sample yields some 150,000 clones; over 90% were counted once. Clones ranked in the top ten supply approximately 15% of the sample. The sequence derives from a man between 60 and 75 years old with colorectal cancer. This sequence uses TRBV6-2 or TRBV6-3 and TRBJ2-5; the D gene cannot be resolved reliably. Sequencing was performed on PBMCs. CDR3 reads: CASSTLLAGQETQYF. DNA sequence: TGTGCCAGCAGTACCCTCTTGGCAGGACAAGAGACCCAGTACTTC.